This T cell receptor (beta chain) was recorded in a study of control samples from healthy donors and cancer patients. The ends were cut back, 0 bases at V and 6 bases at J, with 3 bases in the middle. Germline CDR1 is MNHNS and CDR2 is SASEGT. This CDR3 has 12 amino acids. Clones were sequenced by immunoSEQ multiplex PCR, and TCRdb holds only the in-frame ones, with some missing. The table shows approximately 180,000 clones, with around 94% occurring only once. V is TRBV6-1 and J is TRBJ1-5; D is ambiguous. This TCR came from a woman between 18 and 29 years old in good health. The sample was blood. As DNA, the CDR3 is TGTGCCAGCAGTGAAGCGCCTCAGCCCCAGCATTTT. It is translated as CASSEAPQPQHF.